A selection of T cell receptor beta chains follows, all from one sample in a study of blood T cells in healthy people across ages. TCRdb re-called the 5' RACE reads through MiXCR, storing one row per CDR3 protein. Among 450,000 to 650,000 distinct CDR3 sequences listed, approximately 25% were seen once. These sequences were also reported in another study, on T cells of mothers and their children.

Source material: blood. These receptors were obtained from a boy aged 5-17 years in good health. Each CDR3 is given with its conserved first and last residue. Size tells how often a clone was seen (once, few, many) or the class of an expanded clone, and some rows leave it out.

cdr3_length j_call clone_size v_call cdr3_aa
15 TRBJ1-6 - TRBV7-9 CASSLSGGAHSPLHF
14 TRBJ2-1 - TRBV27 CASSLSRTGNEQFF
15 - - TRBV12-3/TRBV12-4 CASSPPAAVADEQFF
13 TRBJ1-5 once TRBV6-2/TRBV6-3 CASSPDGGTAQHF
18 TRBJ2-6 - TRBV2 CASGRTSGSRSGANVLTF
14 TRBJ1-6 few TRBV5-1 CASSLVDRPSPLHF
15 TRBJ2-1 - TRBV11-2 CASSPKAGGLHEQFF
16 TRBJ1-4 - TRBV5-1 CASREGAGATNEKLFF
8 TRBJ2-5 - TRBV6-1 CASSAGQF
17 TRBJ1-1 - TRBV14 CASSQDGRREKNTEAFF
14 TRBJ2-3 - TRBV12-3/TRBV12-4 CASTLVGGTDTQYF
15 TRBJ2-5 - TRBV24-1 CATSDGTVAPGTQYF
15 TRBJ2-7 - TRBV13 CASSPTGQGIYEQYF
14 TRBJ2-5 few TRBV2 CASSWGQVQETQYF
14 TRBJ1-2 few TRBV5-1 CASSALLQSYGYTF
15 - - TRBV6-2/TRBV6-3 CASSDPGLAYSEQFF
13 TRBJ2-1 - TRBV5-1 CARKTGIYNEQFF
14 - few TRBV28 CASSRDPRSYEQYF
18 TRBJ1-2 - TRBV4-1 CASSQDFRAAGGTYGYTF